This entry lists 32 T cell receptor beta chains sequenced from one sample in a study of blood T cells in healthy people across ages. Next came a second PCR, run for about 7 to 12 cycles, which used a sample-barcoded 5' primer along with a J-beta primer mix. Each CDR3 protein gets one entry after TCRdb re-called the 5' RACE reads with MiXCR. The data hold 700,000 to 850,000 distinct CDR3 sequences, with 35% to 40% observed a single time. Sequenced material: blood. The receptors here all came from a man aged 18 to 35 in good health.

The DNA for the CDR3 is TGCAGTGCCAGTCGGGGGGCCGCAACTAATGAAAAACTGTTTTTT. Its protein is CSASRGAATNEKLFF. The rearrangement links TRBV20-1 to TRBJ1-4, with a tentative D call TRBD1 (6 bases). CDR3 length equals 15 residues. CDR1 is DFQATT and CDR2 is SNEGSKA in the germline V gene (reference sequence). The V and J ends lost 6 bases and 0 bases respectively, with 14 bases between them.

This clonotype showed up many times. The chain couples TRBV12-3 or TRBV12-4 to TRBJ2-2, with D possibly matching TRBD1 (6 bases). Trimming took 2 bases from V and 11 from J, leaving 18 bases between them. The CDR3 is made up of 15 amino acids. The CDR3 protein is CASSLTHRASGELFF. CDR3 in DNA: TGTGCCAGCAGTTTAACCCACAGGGCCTCTGGAGAGCTGTTTTTT.

The CDR3 sequence is CASSRRAEAFF. The CDR3 DNA follows: TGTGCCAGCAGCCGGCGGGCTGAAGCTTTCTTT. The chain is built from TRBV3-1 and TRBJ1-1, with unresolved D. Germline assignment: CDR1 LGHDT and CDR2 YNNKEL (reference sequence). The CDR3 has 11 amino acids. The ends were cut back, 4 bases at V and 6 bases at J, with 6 bases in the middle.

About this clonotype: A much larger clone lies a single base off, so this may be a read error. The chain couples TRBV12-3 or TRBV12-4 to TRBJ1-2; D not certain. V lost 5 bases and J 3 bases, leaving 13 bases between the germline ends. The CDR3 is 14 amino acids. As DNA, the CDR3 is TGTGCCAGCAGTGTAGGGTCGGAATACTATGGCTACACCTTC. Its translation: CASSVGSEYYGYTF.

The gene calls are TRBV18 and TRBJ1-5; 11 bases are a match to TRBD1. Looked up from germline, CDR1 is KGHSH and CDR2 is LQKENI. V lost 2 bases to trimming and J lost 7 bases; unmatched junction nucleotides: 7. The CDR3 extends over 16 amino acids. Written as DNA, the CDR3 is TGTGCCAGCTCACCAACCCCGGGACAGGGGGACCAGCCCCAGCATTTT. Its translation is CASSPTPGQGDQPQHF.

This clonotype has just a few counts. V is TRBV4-2 and J is TRBJ1-5, with D hard to call. This CDR3 spans 16 amino acids. Trimming left V 0 bases short and J 4 bases short, with 13 bases between. The germline CDR1 and CDR2 sequences are LGHNA and YNFKEQ. The DNA of the CDR3 is TGTGCCAGCAGCCAAGACCCGGGCCCGAAGAATCAGCCCCAGCATTTT. The encoded protein is CASSQDPGPKNQPQHF.

This clonotype has a count of ten or more. The chain employs TRBV12-3 or TRBV12-4 and TRBJ1-1; weak D call: TRBD1 (6 bases). The V end lost 5 bases, the J end lost 7 bases, and 11 bases lay between the germline ends. The CDR3 contains 12 residues. As DNA, the CDR3 is TGTGCCAGCAGTCAGGGGCGGGGTGAAGCTTTCTTT. Translation: CASSQGRGEAFF.

About this clonotype: This may arise from a read error, as a much more abundant clone is one base away. The chain joins TRBV12-3 or TRBV12-4 to TRBJ2-3; D might be TRBD1 or TRBD2, each matching 5 bases. V lost 11 bases and J lost 2, with 11 bases in between. CDR3 length: 12 residues. The CDR3 here is CAGRDLTDTQYF. For the CDR3, the DNA is TGTGCCGGCCGGGACCTCACAGATACGCAGTATTTT.

V is TRBV24-1 and J is TRBJ2-3; 9 bases map to TRBD1. The CDR3 is 17 amino acids. Germline V gives CDR1 KGHDR, CDR2 SFDVKD. Trimming removed 4 bases from V and 2 bases from J; junction bases left unmatched: 9. The CDR3 DNA sequence: TGTGCCACCAGTGACTCACCGGACAGGGGTGCCACAGATACGCAGTATTTT. It is translated as CATSDSPDRGATDTQYF.

The chain joins TRBV12-3 or TRBV12-4 to TRBJ1-5; maybe TRBD1 (6 bases). The germline V and J ends were trimmed by 1 base and 3 bases, with 10 bases remaining between them. This CDR3 is 15 amino acids long. The CDR3, as DNA: TGTGCCAGCAGTTTAGAACAGGGTGTCAATCAGCCCCAGCATTTT. It translates to CASSLEQGVNQPQHF.

This clonotype has a handful of counts. V and J are TRBV5-6 and TRBJ2-1; tentatively, D is TRBD2 (5 bases). The V gene lost 1 base and the J gene lost 8 bases, with 19 bases spanning the gap. CDR1 and CDR2 from the germline V gene are SGHDT and YYEEEE. The CDR3 runs to 16 residues. For the CDR3, the DNA is TGTGCCAGCAGCTTGAAGGGCGCCGGGAACGGCGATGAGCAGTTCTTC. It is translated as CASSLKGAGNGDEQFF.

The V gene is TRBV20-1, the J gene TRBJ2-3, with 10 bases identical to TRBD1. The germline CDR1 and CDR2 sequences are DFQATT and SNEGSKA (reference sequence). Unmatched junction bases numbered 8, after V lost 3 bases and J lost 5 bases. The CDR3 consists of 15 residues. CDR3 protein: CSARWTGGLGDTQYF. In DNA form, the CDR3 reads TGCAGTGCTAGGTGGACAGGGGGTTTGGGAGATACGCAGTATTTT.

This clonotype has just a few counts. This rearrangement joins TRBV14 to TRBJ2-1; D might be TRBD1 (6 bases). Per the germline V gene, CDR1 is SGHDN and CDR2 is FVKESK. This CDR3 region has 15 residues. V was trimmed by 0 bases and J by 7 bases, leaving 13 bases between them. Here the CDR3 DNA reads TGTGCCAGCAGCCAAGAGGAGACAGGATGGAATGAGCAGTTCTTC. Translated: CASSQEETGWNEQFF.

With respect to this clonotype: It may be a read error: a sequence one base away is much more abundant. V gene TRBV12-3 or TRBV12-4 combines with J gene TRBJ2-3; TRBD1 is a possible D gene (5 bases). The CDR3 loop spans 12 amino acids. The chain's CDR3 is CASSTGTDTEYF. The CDR3 DNA sequence: TGTGCCAGCAGTACAGGCACAGATACGGAGTATTTT.

This chain connects TRBV27 to TRBJ2-5; 14 bases align to TRBD2. The germline gives CDR1 MNHEY, CDR2 SMNVEV (reference sequence). CDR3 length: 15 residues. V lost 6 bases and J lost 7; bases outside the gene matches: 7. Here the CDR3 reads CASRLDGLAGGTQYF. The DNA of the CDR3 is TGTGCCAGCAGGCTAGACGGACTAGCGGGGGGGACCCAGTACTTC.

The chain recombines TRBV20-1 with TRBJ2-3; maybe TRBD2 (6 bases). V gave up 4 bases and J gave up 2 bases, with 16 bases separating them. The CDR3 totals 15 residues. Germline V gene lookup returns CDR1 DFQATT and CDR2 SNEGSKA (reference sequence). The CDR3: CSATEGRDFTDTQYF. Written as DNA, the CDR3 is TGCAGTGCTACAGAGGGGCGGGACTTCACAGATACGCAGTATTTT.

This clonotype was found once. The rearrangement joins TRBV20-1 to TRBJ1-1; D is unresolved. CDR1 and CDR2 from the germline V gene are DFQATT and SNEGSKA (reference sequence). Trimming left V 6 bases short and J 4 bases short, with 24 bases between. The CDR3 runs to 16 residues. The CDR3, as DNA: TGCAGTGCCCCGCGCGTCACCGACTGGTGGAGCACTGAAGCTTTCTTT. This codes for CSAPRVTDWWSTEAFF.

At least ten counts were recorded for this clonotype. This chain joins TRBV5-5 and TRBJ1-2, with D maybe TRBD1 (5 bases). The CDR3 sequence is 14 residues long. The V end lost 0 bases, the J end lost 4 bases, and 10 bases lay between the germline ends. The germline V gene has CDR1 SGHKS and CDR2 YYEKEE (reference sequence). This chain's CDR3 is CASSLEGIGYGYTF. The CDR3 nucleotides are TGTGCCAGCAGCTTGGAGGGGATCGGCTATGGCTACACCTTC.

CDR3 protein: CASSLSRRGSGNTIYF. The CDR3 DNA reads as TGTGCCAGCAGTTTATCGAGAAGGGGCTCTGGAAACACCATATATTTT. The rearrangement uses TRBV27 and TRBJ1-3, with a tentative D call TRBD1 (5 bases). The CDR3 consists of 16 residues. Germline loops: CDR1 MNHEY, CDR2 SMNVEV (reference sequence). V was cut by 0 bases and J by 0 bases, with 9 bases left in between.

This clonotype was seen more than once but under ten times. V and J are TRBV12-3 or TRBV12-4 and TRBJ2-3, with D possibly TRBD2 on 6 matching bases. This CDR3 comprises 14 residues. Trimming took off 6 bases at V and 0 bases at J, with 10 bases between the two ends. The CDR3 loop is CASRPSVSTDTQYF. The CDR3 DNA reads as TGTGCCAGCAGACCTAGCGTAAGCACAGATACGCAGTATTTT.

This clonotype occurred a few times. This chain links TRBV7-9 with TRBJ1-1, with D possibly matching TRBD1 (5 bases). Germline CDR1 SEHNR, CDR2 FQNEAQ (reference sequence). The CDR3 is made up of 13 amino acids. V lost 7 bases, J lost 2 bases, and 11 bases lay in between. The CDR3 sequence is CASIPQGNTEAFF. The CDR3 region has the DNA TGTGCCAGCATCCCGCAGGGTAACACTGAAGCTTTCTTT.

This clonotype showed up just a few times. The chain carries TRBV4-1 and TRBJ2-3; D call uncertain. Deletions cut 1 base from V and 4 bases from J, with 9 bases between. CDR1 and CDR2 (germline): MGHRA, YSYEKL. CDR3 length: 14 residues. CDR3 amino acids: CASSQVLGADTQYF. The CDR3 DNA sequence: TGCGCCAGCAGCCAAGTCTTGGGCGCAGATACGCAGTATTTT.

This clonotype was seen at least ten times. The chain is built from TRBV29-1 and TRBJ2-3, with D unclear. CDR1 is SQVTM and CDR2 is ANQGSEA in the germline V gene. This CDR3 region has 15 residues. V lost 2 bases, J lost 0 bases, and 12 bases lay in between. The CDR3, as DNA: TGCAGCGTTGAATACGAAGTAGCTAGCACAGATACGCAGTATTTT. It translates to CSVEYEVASTDTQYF.

This clonotype appeared a single time. The V gene is TRBV4-1, the J gene TRBJ2-3, with D uncertain. Germline V gene lookup returns CDR1 MGHRA and CDR2 YSYEKL. V was clipped by 6 bases and J by 13 bases, with 17 bases between them. The CDR3 is 12 amino acids. CDR3 DNA sequence: TGCGCCAGCAGTCCTCCGGGTCGACCAAAGTATTTT. Its translation: CASSPPGRPKYF.

The sample holds a few counts of this clonotype. With a much larger clone just one base away, this may be a read error. V is TRBV29-1 and J is TRBJ2-1; weak D call: TRBD1 (5 bases). The assigned J gene may be wrong: the sequence end matches TRBJ2-7 better. CDR3 size: 12 residues. In germline, CDR1 is SQVTM, CDR2 ANQGSEA. DNA for the CDR3: TGCAGCTATCAGGGCTCCTACAATGAGCAGTACTTC. This sequence encodes CSYQGSYNEQYF.

The table lists this clonotype with a few counts. V and J are TRBV13 and TRBJ1-1; TRBD1 matches 8 bases. Germline assignment: CDR1 PRHDT and CDR2 FYEKMQ (reference sequence). The CDR3 is 15 amino acids. The trim removed 3 bases at V and 4 bases at J, leaving 7 bases unmatched. CDR3 sequence reads: CASSFRTGGGTEAFF. For the CDR3, the DNA is TGTGCCAGCAGCTTTCGCACAGGGGGGGGCACTGAAGCTTTCTTT. Drawing the rest from reference TRBV13 and TRBJ1-1, the complete variable domain is AAGVIQSPRHLIKEKRETATLKCYPIPRHDTVYWYQQGPGQDPQFLISFYEKMQSDKGSIPDRFSAQQFSDYHSELNMSSLELGDSALYFCASSFRTGGGTEAFFGQGTRLTVV.

The V and J genes are TRBV7-9 and TRBJ1-6; a possible D gene is TRBD1 (6 bases). V shed 6 bases and J shed 6 bases, with 15 bases lying between them. CDR1 is SEHNR and CDR2 is FQNEAQ in the germline V gene (reference sequence). The CDR3 has 15 amino acids. The CDR3 DNA reads as TGTGCCAGCAGAGAGACCACAGGGACTAATTCACCCCTCCACTTT. It encodes CASRETTGTNSPLHF.

Ten or more counts support this clonotype. This CDR3 is CASSQGLATDTQYF. The CDR3 nucleotides read TGTGCCAGCAGCCAGGGACTAGCTACAGATACGCAGTATTTT. The rearrangement uses TRBV7-2 and TRBJ2-3; 9 bases map to TRBD2. The CDR3 is 14 amino acids. The germline V gene encodes CDR1 SGHTA and CDR2 FQGNSA. V shed 5 bases, J shed 3 bases, and the junction held 3 bases outside the gene matches. Together with reference TRBV7-2 and TRBJ2-3, the CDR3 gives the full variable domain: GAGVSQSPSNKVTEKGKDVELRCDPISGHTALYWYRQSLGQGLEFLIYFQGNSAPDKSGLPSDRFSAERTGGSVSTLTIQRTQQEDSAVYLCASSQGLATDTQYFGPGTRLTVL.

The chain employs TRBV7-6 and TRBJ2-5, with 11 nucleotides matching TRBD2. V shed 6 bases and J 2 bases; nucleotides not matched to a gene: 5. CDR1 SGHVS and CDR2 FNYEAQ come from the germline V gene. The CDR3 runs to 15 residues. The CDR3 protein is CASSFSGREQETQYF. CDR3 sequence (DNA): TGTGCCAGCAGTTTTAGCGGGAGGGAGCAAGAGACCCAGTACTTC.

This chain uses TRBV6-1 with TRBJ1-1; 11 nucleotides line up with TRBD1. The germline CDR1 and CDR2 sequences are MNHNS and SASEGT. The CDR3 spans 13 residues. The V gene end was trimmed by 7 bases and the J gene end by 6 bases; junction bases not matched to a gene: 4. CDR3 in DNA: TGTGCCAGCACTGAGGACAGGGGGCCTGAAGCTTTCTTT. This codes for CASTEDRGPEAFF.

This clonotype has just a few counts. The rearrangement links TRBV9 to TRBJ1-6; D remains ambiguous. Per germline, CDR1 SGDLS and CDR2 YYNGEE. V lost 0 bases, J lost 9 bases, and 10 bases lay in between. This CDR3 region has 14 residues. The CDR3: CASSVAVEGSPLHF. As DNA, the CDR3 is TGTGCCAGCAGCGTAGCGGTAGAAGGTTCACCCCTCCACTTT.

The rearrangement joins TRBV6-6 to TRBJ1-5; TRBD1 matches at 9 bases. The CDR3 has 15 amino acids. Unmatched junction bases numbered 4, after V lost 0 bases and J lost 7 bases. Germline loops: CDR1 MNHNY, CDR2 SVGAGI (reference sequence). Written as DNA, the CDR3 is TGTGCCAGCAGTTACTCCCGGGACAGGGTGCAGCCCCAGCATTTT. This translates into CASSYSRDRVQPQHF.